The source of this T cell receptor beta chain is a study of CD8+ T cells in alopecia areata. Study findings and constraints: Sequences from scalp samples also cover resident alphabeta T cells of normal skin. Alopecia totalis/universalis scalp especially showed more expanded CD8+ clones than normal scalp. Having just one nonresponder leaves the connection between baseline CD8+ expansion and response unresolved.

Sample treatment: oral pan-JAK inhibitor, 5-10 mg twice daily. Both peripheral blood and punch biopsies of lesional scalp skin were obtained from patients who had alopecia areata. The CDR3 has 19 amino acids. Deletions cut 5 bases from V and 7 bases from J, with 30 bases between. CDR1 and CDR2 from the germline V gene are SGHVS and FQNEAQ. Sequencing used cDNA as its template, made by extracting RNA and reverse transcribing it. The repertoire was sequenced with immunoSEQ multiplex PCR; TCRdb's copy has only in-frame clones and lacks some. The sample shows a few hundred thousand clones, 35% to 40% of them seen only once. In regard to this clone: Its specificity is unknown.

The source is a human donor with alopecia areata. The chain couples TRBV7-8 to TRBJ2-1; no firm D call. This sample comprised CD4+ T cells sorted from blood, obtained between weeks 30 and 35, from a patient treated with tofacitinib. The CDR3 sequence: CASSHSVPGRVKEVNEQFF. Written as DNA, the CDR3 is TGTGCCAGCAGCCACTCCGTCCCTGGAAGGGTTAAAGAGGTTAATGAGCAGTTCTTC.